The clone carrying this T cell receptor beta chain appeared once. The data were taken from a study of blood T cell repertoires in COVID-19. Study-wide background: PBMCs, B-cell-depleted T cells, or T cells provided the cDNA or gDNA that made up the material.

The germline gives CDR1 SNHLY, CDR2 FYNNEI. This CDR3 contains 14 residues. V was shortened by 5 bases and J by 2 bases, with 12 bases between the two germline ends. Participants, about 18 to 95 years old, spanned some 23 US areas. Study processing details: Amplified reference gene primers provided the basis for estimating nucleated cell counts. The table came from immunoSEQ multiplex PCR; TCRdb's copy has only in-frame clones and leaves some out. From that table come the V and J calls and clone size; the DNA was used to work out D and trimming. The sample contains about 360,000 clones, approximately 89% of which appear only once.

Sequencing was carried out using PBMCs or T cells enriched from blood (not recorded which). V gene TRBV2 combines with J gene TRBJ1-2; D is undetermined. This TCR was sampled from a man younger than 40 who had recovered from COVID-19. The CDR3 DNA follows: TGTGCCAGCAGTTCACTACAAAGAAACTATGGCTACACCTTC. Amino acid sequence: CASSSLQRNYGYTF.